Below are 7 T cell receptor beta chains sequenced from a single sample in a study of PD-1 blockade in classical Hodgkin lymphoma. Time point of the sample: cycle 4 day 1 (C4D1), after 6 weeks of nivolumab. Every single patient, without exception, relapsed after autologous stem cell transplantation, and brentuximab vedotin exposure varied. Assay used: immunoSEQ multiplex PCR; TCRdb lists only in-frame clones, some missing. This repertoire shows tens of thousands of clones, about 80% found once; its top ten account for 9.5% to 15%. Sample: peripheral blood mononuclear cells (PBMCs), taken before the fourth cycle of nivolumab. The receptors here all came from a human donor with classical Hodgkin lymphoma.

The CDR3 region has the DNA TGTGCCAGCAGCTATAGGGAGGCGGGGGGGGACGAGCAGTTCTTC. It specifies CASSYREAGGDEQFF. The chain recombines TRBV13 with TRBJ2-1; 9 nucleotides match TRBD2. The V gene end was trimmed by 4 bases and the J gene end by 10 bases; junction bases not matched to a gene: 11. The CDR3 runs to 15 residues. Germline loops: CDR1 PRHDT, CDR2 FYEKMQ (reference sequence).

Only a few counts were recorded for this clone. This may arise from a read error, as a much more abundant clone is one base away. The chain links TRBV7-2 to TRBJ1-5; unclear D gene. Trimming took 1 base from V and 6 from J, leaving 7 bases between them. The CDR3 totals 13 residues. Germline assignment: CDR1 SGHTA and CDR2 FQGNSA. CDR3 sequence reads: CASSLGPTQPQHF. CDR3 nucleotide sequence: TGTGCCAGCAGCTTAGGCCCCACTCAGCCCCAGCATTTT.

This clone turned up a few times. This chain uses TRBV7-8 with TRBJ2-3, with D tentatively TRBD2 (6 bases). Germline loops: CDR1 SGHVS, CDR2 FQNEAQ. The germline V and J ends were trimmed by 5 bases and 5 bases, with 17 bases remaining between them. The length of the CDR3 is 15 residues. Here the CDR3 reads CASSTGEAWGDTQYF. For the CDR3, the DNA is TGTGCCAGCAGCACCGGGGAGGCCTGGGGAGATACGCAGTATTTT.

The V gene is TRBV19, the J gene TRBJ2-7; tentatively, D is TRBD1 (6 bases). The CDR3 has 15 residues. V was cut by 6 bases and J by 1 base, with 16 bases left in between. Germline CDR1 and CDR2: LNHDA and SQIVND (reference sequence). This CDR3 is CASSLTGTNSYEQYF. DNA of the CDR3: TGTGCCAGTAGCTTAACCGGGACAAATTCCTACGAGCAGTACTTC.

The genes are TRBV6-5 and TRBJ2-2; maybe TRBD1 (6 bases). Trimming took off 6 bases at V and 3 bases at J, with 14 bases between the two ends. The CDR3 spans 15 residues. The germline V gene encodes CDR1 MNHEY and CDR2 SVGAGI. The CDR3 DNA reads TGTGCCAGCAGACACAGGGATGTCGACACCGGGGAGCTGTTTTTT. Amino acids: CASRHRDVDTGELFF.

The CDR3 bases are TGTGCCAGCAGCTATGGCGGGGATCATATCAGCACCCAGCATTTT. Protein sequence: CASSYGGDHISTQHF. The J gene is TRBJ1-5, the V gene TRBV27; D not resolved. The germline CDR1 and CDR2 sequences are MNHEY and SMNVEV (reference sequence). The CDR3 is 15 amino acids. With 6 bases removed from V and 11 bases from J, the gap between germline ends came to 23 bases.

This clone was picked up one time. The chain's CDR3 is CASSEVREATYEQYF. In DNA form, the CDR3 reads TGTGCCAGCAGTGAAGTCCGGGAGGCCACCTACGAGCAGTACTTC. The V call is TRBV6-1, the J call TRBJ2-7; 7 bases map to TRBD2. V lost 1 base to trimming and J lost 2 bases; unmatched junction nucleotides: 5. Germline CDR1 and CDR2: MNHNS and SASEGT. This CDR3 has 15 amino acids.